This TCR beta chain was documented in a study of cytomegalovirus exposure and HLA in healthy donors. On the study more broadly: A subsequent analysis reported that the 95 to 150 validation repertoires were produced on the same platform that had also been used for the roughly 700 first-cohort repertoires.

Turning to this clone: Its antigen is unidentified.

Overall study findings and caveats: Most sequenced TCRs were rare (though some public TCRs occurred in many donors). In the approximately 130 validation repertoires, just under 95% of cluster scores exceeded 0, per a later analysis.

V lost 4 bases, J lost 1 base, and 16 bases lay in between. The CDR3 contains 16 residues. The V gene's germline CDR1 is LGHNT and CDR2 FRNRAP. The assay was immunoSEQ multiplex PCR, and TCRdb's table has in-frame clones only and misses some. Among about 58,000 clones, about 88% were seen once, and the ten largest hold around 1%. The chain has TRBV12-5 and TRBJ1-1, with D possibly TRBD1 on 5 matching bases. Source material: PBMCs. The clonotype originates from a man aged 18 to 35 in good health and CMV-seronegative. DNA of the CDR3: TGTGCTAGTGGTTCGGGGGACGGAACAGCGAACACTGAAGCTTTCTTT. Amino acid sequence: CASGSGDGTANTEAFF.